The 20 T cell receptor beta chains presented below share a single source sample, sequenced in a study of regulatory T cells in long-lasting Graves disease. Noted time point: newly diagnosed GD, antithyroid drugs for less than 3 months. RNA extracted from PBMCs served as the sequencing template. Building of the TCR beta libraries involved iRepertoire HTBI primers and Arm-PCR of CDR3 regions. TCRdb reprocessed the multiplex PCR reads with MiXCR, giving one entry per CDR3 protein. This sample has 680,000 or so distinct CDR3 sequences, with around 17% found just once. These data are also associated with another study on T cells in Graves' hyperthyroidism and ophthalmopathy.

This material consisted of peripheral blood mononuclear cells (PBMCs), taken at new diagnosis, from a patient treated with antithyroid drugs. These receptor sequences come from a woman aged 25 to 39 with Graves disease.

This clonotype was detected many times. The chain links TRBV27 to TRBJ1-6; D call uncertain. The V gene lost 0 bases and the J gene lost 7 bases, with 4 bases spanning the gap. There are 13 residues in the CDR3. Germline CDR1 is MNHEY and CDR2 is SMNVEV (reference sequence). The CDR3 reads CASSLSPNSPLHF. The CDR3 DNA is TGTGCCAGCAGTTTATCTCCGAATTCACCCCTCCACTTT.

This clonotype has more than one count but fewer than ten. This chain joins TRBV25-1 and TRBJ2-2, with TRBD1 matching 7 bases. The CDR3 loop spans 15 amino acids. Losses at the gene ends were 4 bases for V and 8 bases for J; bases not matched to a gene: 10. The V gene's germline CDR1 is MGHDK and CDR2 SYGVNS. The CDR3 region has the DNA TGTGCCAGCAGTGCCCGGACAGGCCTGGGGGGGGAGCTGTTTTTT. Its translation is CASSARTGLGGELFF.

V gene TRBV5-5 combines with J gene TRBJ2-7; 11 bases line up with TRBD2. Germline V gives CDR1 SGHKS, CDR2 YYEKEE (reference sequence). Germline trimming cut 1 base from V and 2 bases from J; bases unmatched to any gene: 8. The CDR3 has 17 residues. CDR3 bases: TGTGCCAGCAGCTTGATTGTACTAGCGGGAGCCACCTACGAGCAGTACTTC. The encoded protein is CASSLIVLAGATYEQYF.

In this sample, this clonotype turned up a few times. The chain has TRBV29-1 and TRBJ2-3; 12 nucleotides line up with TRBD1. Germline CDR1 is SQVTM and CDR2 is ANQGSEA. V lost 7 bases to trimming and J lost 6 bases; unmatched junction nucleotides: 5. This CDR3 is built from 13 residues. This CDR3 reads CSAGTGGYDTQYF. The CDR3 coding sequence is TGCAGCGCCGGGACAGGGGGCTATGATACGCAGTATTTT.

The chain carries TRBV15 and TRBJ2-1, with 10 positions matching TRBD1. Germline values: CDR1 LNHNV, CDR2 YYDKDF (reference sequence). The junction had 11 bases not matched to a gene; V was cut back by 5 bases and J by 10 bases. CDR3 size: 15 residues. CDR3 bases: TGTGCCACCAGCGTGACCGGGACAGGGGCGAGGGAGCAGTTCTTC. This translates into CATSVTGTGAREQFF.

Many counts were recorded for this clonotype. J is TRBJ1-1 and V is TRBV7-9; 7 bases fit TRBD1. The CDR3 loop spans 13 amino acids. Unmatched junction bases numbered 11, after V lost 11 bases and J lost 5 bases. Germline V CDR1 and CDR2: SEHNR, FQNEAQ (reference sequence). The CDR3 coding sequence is TGTGCCGTCCGGGGGGACAGCAATACTGAAGCTTTCTTT. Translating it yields CAVRGDSNTEAFF.

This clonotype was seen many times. The CDR3 reads CASSAALDTQYF. The CDR3 nucleotides are TGCGCCAGCAGCGCGGCACTCGATACGCAGTATTTT. This chain joins TRBV5-1 and TRBJ2-3, with D uncertain. Germline V gene lookup returns CDR1 SGHRS and CDR2 YFSETQ. The CDR3 spans 12 residues. V shed 4 bases and J shed 6 bases, with 9 bases lying between them.

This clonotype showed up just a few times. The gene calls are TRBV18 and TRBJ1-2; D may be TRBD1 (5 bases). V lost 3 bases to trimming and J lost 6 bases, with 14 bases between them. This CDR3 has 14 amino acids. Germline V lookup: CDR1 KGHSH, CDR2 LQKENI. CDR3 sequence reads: CASSPGQFVDGYTF. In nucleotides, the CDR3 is TGTGCCAGCTCACCGGGGCAGTTCGTTGATGGCTACACCTTC.

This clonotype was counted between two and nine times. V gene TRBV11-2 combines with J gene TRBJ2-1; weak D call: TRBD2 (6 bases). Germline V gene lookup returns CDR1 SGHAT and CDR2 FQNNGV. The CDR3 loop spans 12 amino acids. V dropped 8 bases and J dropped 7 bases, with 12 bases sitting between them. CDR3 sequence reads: CASCDGGNEQFF. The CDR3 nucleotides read TGTGCCAGCTGCGATGGGGGGAATGAGCAGTTCTTC.

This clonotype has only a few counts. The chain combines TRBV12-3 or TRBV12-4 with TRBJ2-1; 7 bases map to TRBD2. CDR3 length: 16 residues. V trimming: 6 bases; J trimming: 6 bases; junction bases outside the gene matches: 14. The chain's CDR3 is CASSVRGSPRRNEQFF. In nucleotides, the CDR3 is TGTGCCAGCAGCGTACGCGGGAGTCCCCGCCGCAATGAGCAGTTCTTC.

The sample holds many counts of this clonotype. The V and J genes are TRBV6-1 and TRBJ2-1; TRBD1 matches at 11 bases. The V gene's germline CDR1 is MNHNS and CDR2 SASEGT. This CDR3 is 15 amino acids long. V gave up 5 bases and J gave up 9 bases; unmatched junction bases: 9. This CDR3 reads CASSLDGTGGGEQFF. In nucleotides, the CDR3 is TGTGCCAGCAGTCTAGACGGGACAGGGGGGGGTGAGCAGTTCTTC.

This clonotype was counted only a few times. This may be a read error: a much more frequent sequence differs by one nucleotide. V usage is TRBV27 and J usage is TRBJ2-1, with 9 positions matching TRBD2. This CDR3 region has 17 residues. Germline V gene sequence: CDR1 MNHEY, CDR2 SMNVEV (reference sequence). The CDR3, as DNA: TGTGCCAGCAGTTTTTCGCGGGAGGGAAGATCCTACAATGAGCAGTCCTTC. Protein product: CASSFSREGRSYNEQSF.

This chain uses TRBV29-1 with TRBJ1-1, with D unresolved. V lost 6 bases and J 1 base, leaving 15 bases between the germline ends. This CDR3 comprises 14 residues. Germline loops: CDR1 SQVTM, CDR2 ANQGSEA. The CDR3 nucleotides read TGCAGCGTCTTCCTTCACTCCGGGAACACTGAAGCTTTCTTT. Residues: CSVFLHSGNTEAFF.

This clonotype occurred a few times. The CDR3 sequence is CASSDSDSLTGELFF. The CDR3 nucleotides read TGTGCCAGCAGTGACTCTGACAGCCTCACCGGGGAGCTGTTTTTT. The rearrangement links TRBV12-3 or TRBV12-4 to TRBJ2-2, with D possibly being TRBD1 (5 bases). The CDR3 sequence is 15 residues long. Between the trimmed V and J ends, which lost 5 bases and 4 bases, there was a span of 14 bases.

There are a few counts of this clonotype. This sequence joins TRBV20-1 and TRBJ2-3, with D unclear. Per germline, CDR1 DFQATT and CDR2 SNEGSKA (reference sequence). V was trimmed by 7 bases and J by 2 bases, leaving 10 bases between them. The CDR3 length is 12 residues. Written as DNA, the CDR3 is TGCAGTGGTCGACAAGACACAGATACGCAGTATTTT. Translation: CSGRQDTDTQYF.

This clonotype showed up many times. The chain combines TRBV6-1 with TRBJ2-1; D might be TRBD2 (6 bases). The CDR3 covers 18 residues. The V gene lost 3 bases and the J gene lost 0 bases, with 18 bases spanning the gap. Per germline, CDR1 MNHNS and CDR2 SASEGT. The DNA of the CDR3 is TGTGCCAGCAGTGATGGGGCGGGCGGGGCTAGCTCCTACAATGAGCAGTTCTTC. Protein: CASSDGAGGASSYNEQFF.

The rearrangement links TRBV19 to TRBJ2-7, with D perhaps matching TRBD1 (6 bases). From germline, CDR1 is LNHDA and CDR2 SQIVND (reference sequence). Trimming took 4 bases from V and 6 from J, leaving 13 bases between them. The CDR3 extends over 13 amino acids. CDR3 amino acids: CASSKGPGVEQYF. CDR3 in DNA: TGTGCCAGTAGTAAGGGTCCAGGGGTCGAGCAGTACTTC. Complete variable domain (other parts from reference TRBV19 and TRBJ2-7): DGGITQSPKYLFRKEGQNVTLSCEQNLNHDAMYWYRQDPGQGLRLIYYSQIVNDFQKGDIAEGYSVSREKKESFPLTVTSAQKNPTAFYLCASSKGPGVEQYFGPGTRLTVT.

The CDR3 is CASSLAAGGLFSYNEQFF. CDR3 bases: TGTGCCAGCAGCTTAGCAGCGGGAGGGCTGTTCTCCTACAATGAGCAGTTCTTC. The chain couples TRBV7-9 to TRBJ2-1; the match to TRBD2 covers 10 bases. CDR1 is SEHNR and CDR2 is FQNEAQ in the germline V gene (reference sequence). V shed 0 bases, J shed 0 bases, and the junction held 5 bases outside the gene matches. The CDR3 sequence is 18 residues long.

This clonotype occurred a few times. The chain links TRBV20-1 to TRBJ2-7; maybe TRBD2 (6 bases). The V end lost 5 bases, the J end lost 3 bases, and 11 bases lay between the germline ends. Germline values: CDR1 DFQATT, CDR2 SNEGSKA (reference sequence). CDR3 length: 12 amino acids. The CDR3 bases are TGCAGTGCTGTCCTGCGGGACTACGAGCAGTACTTC. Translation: CSAVLRDYEQYF.

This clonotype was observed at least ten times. The CDR3 reads CASSPPPGIRINYNEQFF. The CDR3 DNA sequence: TGTGCCAGCAGTCCACCCCCGGGGATTCGAATTAACTACAATGAGCAGTTCTTC. The rearrangement uses TRBV6-1 and TRBJ2-1; perhaps TRBD2 as D (5 bases). This CDR3 spans 18 amino acids. Trimming stripped 5 bases from V and 3 bases from J, with 23 bases between. Per the germline V gene, CDR1 is MNHNS and CDR2 is SASEGT.